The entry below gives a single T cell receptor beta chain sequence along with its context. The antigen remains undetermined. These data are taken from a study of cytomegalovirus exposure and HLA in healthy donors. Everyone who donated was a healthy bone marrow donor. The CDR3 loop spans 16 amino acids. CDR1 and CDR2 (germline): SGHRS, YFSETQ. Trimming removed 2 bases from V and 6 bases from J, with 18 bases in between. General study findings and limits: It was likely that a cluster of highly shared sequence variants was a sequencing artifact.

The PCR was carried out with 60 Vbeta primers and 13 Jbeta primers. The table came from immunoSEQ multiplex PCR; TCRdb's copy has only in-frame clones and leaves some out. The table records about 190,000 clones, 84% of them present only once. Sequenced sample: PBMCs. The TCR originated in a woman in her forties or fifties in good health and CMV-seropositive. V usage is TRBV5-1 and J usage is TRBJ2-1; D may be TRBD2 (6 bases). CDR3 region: CASSFPPGSAGNEQFF. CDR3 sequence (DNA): TGCGCCAGCAGCTTCCCACCCGGGTCAGCGGGCAATGAGCAGTTCTTC.